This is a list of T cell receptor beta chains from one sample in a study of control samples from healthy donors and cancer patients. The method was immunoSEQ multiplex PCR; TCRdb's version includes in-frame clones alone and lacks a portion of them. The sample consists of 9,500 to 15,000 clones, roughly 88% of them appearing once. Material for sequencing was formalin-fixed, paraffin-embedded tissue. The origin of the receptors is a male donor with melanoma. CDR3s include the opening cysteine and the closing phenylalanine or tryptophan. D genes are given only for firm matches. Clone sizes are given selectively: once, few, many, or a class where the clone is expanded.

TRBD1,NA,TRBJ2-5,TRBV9,TGTGCCAGCAGCGAATGGGACAGGGGGCAAGAGACCCAGTACTTC,CASSEWDRGQETQYF
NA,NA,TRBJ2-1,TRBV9,TGTGCCAGCAGCGCGGTGGGGGAGTTCGATGAGCAGTTCTTC,CASSAVGEFDEQFF
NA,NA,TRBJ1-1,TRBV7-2,TGTGCCAGCAGCTTAGACAGGGACGCTGAAGCTTTCTTT,CASSLDRDAEAFF
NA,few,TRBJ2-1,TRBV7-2,TGTGCCAGCAGCTTTAGTTACCTTTACAATGAGCAGTTCTTC,CASSFSYLYNEQFF
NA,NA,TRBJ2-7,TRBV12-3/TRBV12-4,TGTGCCAGCAGTTTAGACAGGGTAGGGCAGTACTTC,CASSLDRVGQYF
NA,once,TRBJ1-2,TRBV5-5,TGTGCCAGCAGCTCCCGGGATGGCTACACCTTC,CASSSRDGYTF
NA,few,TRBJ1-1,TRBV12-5,TGTGCTAGTGGTTTTAGTGGGAACACTGAAGCTTTCTTT,CASGFSGNTEAFF
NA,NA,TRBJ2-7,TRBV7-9,TGTGCCAGCAGCTCCGGGCTCCTCGAGCAGTACTTC,CASSSGLLEQYF
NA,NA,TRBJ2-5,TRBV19,TGTGCCAGTAGTATTCAGAGAGGAGAGACCCAGTACTTC,CASSIQRGETQYF
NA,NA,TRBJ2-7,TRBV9,TGTGCCAGCAGCGAGTCTCCAGACAGCACCTACGAGCAGTACTTC,CASSESPDSTYEQYF
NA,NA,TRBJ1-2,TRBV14,TGTGCCAGCAGCCAACAGGGGCTTAGTGGCTACACCTTC,CASSQQGLSGYTF
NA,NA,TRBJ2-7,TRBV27,TGTGCCAGCAGTTTATCCGCTCGGGGGTCCTACGAGCAGTACTTC,CASSLSARGSYEQYF
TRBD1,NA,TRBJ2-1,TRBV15,TGTGCCACCAGCAGAGTCGGGACAGGCGTCTACAATGAGCAGTTCTTC,CATSRVGTGVYNEQFF
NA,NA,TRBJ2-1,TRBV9,TGTGCCAGCAGCGTAGAAGGGACATTAGTAACGGAGCAGTTCTTC,CASSVEGTLVTEQFF
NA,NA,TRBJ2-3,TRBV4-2,TGTGCCAGCAGCCAATCCCATTCGCAAGAGCTCGGCACAGATACGCAGTATTTT,CASSQSHSQELGTDTQYF
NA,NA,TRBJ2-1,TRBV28,TGTGCCAGCAGTTTTAGGGCCAGAAGGGCCTACAATGAGCAGTTCTTC,CASSFRARRAYNEQFF
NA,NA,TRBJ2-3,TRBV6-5,TGTGCCAGCAGTTACTCTCAGGCAGATACGCAGTATTTT,CASSYSQADTQYF
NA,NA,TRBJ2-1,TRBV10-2,TGCGCCAGCAGCTCGGCGGGTGAGCAGTTCTTC,CASSSAGEQFF
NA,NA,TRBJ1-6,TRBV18,TGTGCCAGCTCACCACTATGGCCAGGGTCGAAAGGGTTGGAAAATTCACCCCTCCACTTT,CASSPLWPGSKGLENSPLHF
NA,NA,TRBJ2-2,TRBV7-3,TGTGCCAGCAGCTACGACGCGAAAACCGGGGAGCTGTTTTTT,CASSYDAKTGELFF
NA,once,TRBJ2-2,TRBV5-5,TGTGCCAGCAGCTTGGACGTGGGGGTCGGGGAGCTGTTTTTT,CASSLDVGVGELFF
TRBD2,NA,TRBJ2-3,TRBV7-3,TGTGCCAGCAGCTTACGCGGGAGGGGCACAGATACGCAGTATTTT,CASSLRGRGTDTQYF
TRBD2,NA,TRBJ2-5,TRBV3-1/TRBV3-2,TGTGCCAGCAGCCAAGGTAGCGGGAGGGGGGAGGAGACCCAGTACTTC,CASSQGSGRGEETQYF
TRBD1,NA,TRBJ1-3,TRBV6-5,TGTGCCAGCAGGGGACAGGAGAGCTCTGGAAACACCATATATTTT,CASRGQESSGNTIYF
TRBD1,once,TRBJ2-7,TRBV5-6,TGTGCCAGCAGCTCGGATGACAGGGCGGAGTACTTC,CASSSDDRAEYF
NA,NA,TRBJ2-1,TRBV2,TGTGCCAGCAGTGAAGCGGGGTATGAGCAGTTCTTC,CASSEAGYEQFF
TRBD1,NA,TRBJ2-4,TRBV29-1,TGCAGCGCCGAACTAGACCGACAGGGAAAAAACATTCAGTACTTC,CSAELDRQGKNIQYF
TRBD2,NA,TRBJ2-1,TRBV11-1,TGTGCCAGCAGCCGGACTAGCGGGGCGTACAATGAGCAGTTCTTC,CASSRTSGAYNEQFF
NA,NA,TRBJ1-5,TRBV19,TGTGCCAGTAGTATTGGCCGGGGACGGCAGGATCAGCCCCAGCATTTT,CASSIGRGRQDQPQHF
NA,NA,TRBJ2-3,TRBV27,TGTGCCAGCAGTTTAATCGCAGGGACATCGACAGATACGCAGTATTTT,CASSLIAGTSTDTQYF
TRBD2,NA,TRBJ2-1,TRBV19,TGTGCCAGTAGTCGGGAGCGGGGTTACTACAATGAGCAGTTCTTC,CASSRERGYYNEQFF
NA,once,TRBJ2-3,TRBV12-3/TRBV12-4,TGTGCCAGCAGCCAGGGCTCCAGAGGTACGCAGTATTTT,CASSQGSRGTQYF
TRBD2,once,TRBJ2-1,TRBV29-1,TGCAGCGTTGTAGGTGCCGGGACTAGCGAGAGGAGCTCCTACAATGAGCAGTTCTTC,CSVVGAGTSERSSYNEQFF
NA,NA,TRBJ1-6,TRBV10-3,TGTGCCATCAGCCAGGGTTCGGATAATTCACCCCTCCACTTT,CAISQGSDNSPLHF
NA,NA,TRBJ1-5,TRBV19,TGTGCCAGTGTGGGTCAAGGGAATCAGCCCCAGCATTTT,CASVGQGNQPQHF
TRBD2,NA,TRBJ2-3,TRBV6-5,TGTGCCAGCAGTTACGCGGGAGGGCGGACAGATACGCAGTATTTT,CASSYAGGRTDTQYF
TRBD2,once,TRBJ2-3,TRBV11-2,TGTGCCAGCAGCTTTCAAGCGGGAACAGATACGCAGTATTTT,CASSFQAGTDTQYF
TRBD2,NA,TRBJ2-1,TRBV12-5,TGTGCTAGTGGTATAGGACTAGCGGGATCCAATGAGCAGTTCTTC,CASGIGLAGSNEQFF
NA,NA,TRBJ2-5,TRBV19,TGTGCCAGTAGACCCGACAGCGCCGATAGGGAGACCCAGTACTTC,CASRPDSADRETQYF
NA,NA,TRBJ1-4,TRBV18,TGTGCCAGCTCACCTAGTGGGGAGATTGAAAAACTGTTTTTT,CASSPSGEIEKLFF
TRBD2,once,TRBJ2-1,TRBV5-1,TGCGCCAGCAGCCAACCCGGGACTAGATATGAGCAGTTCTTC,CASSQPGTRYEQFF
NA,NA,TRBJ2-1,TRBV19,TGTGCCAGTAGGGGACCCTTAGCGAACGAGCAGTTCTTC,CASRGPLANEQFF
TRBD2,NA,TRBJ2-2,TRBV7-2,TGTGCCAGCAGCTTAGTGGGAGGGAAAGGGGAGCTGTTTTTT,CASSLVGGKGELFF
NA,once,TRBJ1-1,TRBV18,TGTGCCAGCTCACAGGGGGAAAACACTGAAGCTTTCTTT,CASSQGENTEAFF
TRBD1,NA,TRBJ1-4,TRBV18,TGTGCCAGCTCACCCCCCTCGACAGGGGGACTCCGGAGTGAAAAACTGTTTTTT,CASSPPSTGGLRSEKLFF
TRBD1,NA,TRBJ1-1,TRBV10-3,TGTGCCATCAGTGGGGACAGGGGGTCGGTCACTGAAGCTTTCTTT,CAISGDRGSVTEAFF
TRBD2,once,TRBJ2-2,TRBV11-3,TGTGCCAGCAGCTTAGGGGCGGCTAGCGGGAGACGGGCAAGGGCGGAGCTGTTTTTT,CASSLGAASGRRARAELFF
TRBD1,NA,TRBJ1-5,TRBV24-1,TGTGCCACCAGTGAGGGGGGGACAGGGGGTCAGCCCCAGCATTTT,CATSEGGTGGQPQHF